This passage covers 6 T cell receptor beta chains from one sample sequenced in a study of T-cell memory formation after mild COVID-19. TCRdb re-called the 5' RACE reads through MiXCR, storing one row per CDR3 protein. Of about 140,000 distinct CDR3 sequences in the sample, 11% to 15% were seen once. The sample comprised PBMCs or a T cell subset sorted from them (not recorded which). Source of these receptors: an adult woman who had mild COVID-19 (a few samples of this study predate the infection). Cell type and time point are not known.

This clonotype was seen only a few times. V is TRBV24-1 and J is TRBJ2-7; the match to TRBD1 covers 9 bases. Unmatched junction bases numbered 9, after V lost 5 bases and J lost 2 bases. The CDR3 loop spans 16 amino acids. The germline gives CDR1 KGHDR, CDR2 SFDVKD. DNA of the CDR3: TGTGCCACCAGTGGGCCGGGACAGGGAAATACCTACGAGCAGTACTTC. Translation gives CATSGPGQGNTYEQYF.

This clonotype was seen a handful of times. This chain uses TRBV29-1 with TRBJ1-1; D perhaps matches TRBD1 (5 bases). The CDR3 totals 13 residues. Germline CDR1 is SQVTM and CDR2 is ANQGSEA. Trimming shortened V by 1 base and J by 11 bases, and 17 bases separated the two germline ends. Here the CDR3 DNA reads TGCAGCGTTGAAGCGGGATTGACAGAGGATGCTTTCTTT. It yields the protein CSVEAGLTEDAFF.

The chain carries TRBV7-3 and TRBJ2-1, with D possibly matching TRBD2 (6 bases). With 5 bases removed from V and 8 bases from J, the gap between germline ends came to 16 bases. The length of the CDR3 is 14 residues. The germline V gene encodes CDR1 SGHTA and CDR2 FQGTGA. The CDR3 region has the DNA TGTGCCAGCAGCCCAGGACCAGCGGGCGATGAGCAGTTCTTC. Amino acids: CASSPGPAGDEQFF.

This clonotype was counted many times. The chain recombines TRBV7-8 with TRBJ2-1; a possible D gene is TRBD1 (6 bases). V was pared by 0 bases and J by 0 bases, with 15 bases between. The CDR3 is 18 amino acids. Germline lookup yields CDR1 SGHVS and CDR2 FQNEAQ. CDR3 amino acids: CASSLAWQTGYSYNEQFF. The CDR3 region has the DNA TGTGCCAGCAGCTTAGCGTGGCAGACAGGTTACTCCTACAATGAGCAGTTCTTC.

This chain connects TRBV2 to TRBJ2-2; TRBD2 agrees at 8 bases. V lost 3 bases, J lost 2 bases, and 11 bases stayed unmatched. In germline, CDR1 is SNHLY, CDR2 FYNNEI. The CDR3 covers 18 residues. For the CDR3, the DNA is TGTGCCAGCAGTGATCGGGTGAGCGGGGGACCTAACACCGGGGAGCTGTTTTTT. This sequence encodes CASSDRVSGGPNTGELFF.

Only a few counts were recorded for this clonotype. This chain connects TRBV20-1 to TRBJ2-2; maybe TRBD1 (6 bases). The CDR3 length is 14 residues. The germline CDR1 and CDR2 sequences are DFQATT and SNEGSKA (reference sequence). The V gene lost 3 bases and the J gene lost 4 bases, with 12 bases spanning the gap. The CDR3 protein is CSARFRGVTGELFF. Written as DNA, the CDR3 is TGCAGTGCTAGGTTCAGGGGAGTCACCGGGGAGCTGTTTTTT.